Listed below are T cell receptor beta chains from one sample, sequenced in a study of cytomegalovirus exposure and HLA in healthy donors. Sequenced by immunoSEQ multiplex PCR; TCRdb stores in-frame clones only, minus some. The sample carries tens of thousands of clones, roughly four fifths recorded once. Sequenced sample: PBMCs. The source is a man aged 30 to 45 in good health and CMV-seronegative. The CDR3 runs from the conserved cysteine through the conserved F or W. D genes are given only for firm matches. Rows give clone size only sometimes, using once, few, many, or a class for an expanded clone.

>TRBD1|.|TRBV12-5|TRBJ1-4
CASGLQTGATNEKLFF
TGTGCTAGTGGTTTGCAAACAGGGGCAACTAATGAAAAACTGTTTTTT
>.|.|TRBV27|TRBJ2-7
CASKQGGYYEQYF
TGTGCCAGCAAGCAGGGGGGCTACTACGAGCAGTACTTC
>TRBD1|once|TRBV29-1|TRBJ2-1
CSVGNRGLYNEQFF
TGCAGCGTTGGGAACAGGGGTCTTTACAATGAGCAGTTCTTC
>.|.|TRBV9|TRBJ2-7
CASSVQLGGEQYF
TGTGCCAGCAGCGTGCAATTGGGGGGCGAGCAGTACTTC
>.|.|TRBV30|TRBJ1-2
CAWSSPQGSYYGYTF
TGTGCCTGGAGTTCCCCCCAGGGGAGTTACTATGGCTACACCTTC
>TRBD1|.|TRBV7-2|TRBJ1-5
CASSLVGQGAPIQPQHF
TGTGCCAGCAGCTTAGTGGGACAGGGGGCGCCGATTCAGCCCCAGCATTTT
>.|.|TRBV6-6|TRBJ2-3
CASSPSNRASTDTQYF
TGTGCCAGCAGCCCCTCCAACAGGGCTAGCACAGATACGCAGTATTTT
>TRBD1|.|TRBV9|TRBJ2-1
CASSVGQGSYNEQFF
TGTGCCAGCAGCGTAGGACAGGGGTCCTACAATGAGCAGTTCTTC
>TRBD1|.|TRBV29-1|TRBJ1-1
CSVGQGNTEAFF
TGCAGCGTGGGACAGGGTAACACTGAAGCTTTCTTT
>.|.|TRBV4-2|TRBJ2-2
CASTPKIEDTGELFF
TGTGCCAGCACCCCAAAAATCGAGGACACCGGGGAGCTGTTTTTT
>.|.|TRBV5-1|TRBJ2-4
CASSLGGGGIQYF
TGCGCCAGCAGCTTAGGAGGGGGGGGCATTCAGTACTTC
>.|.|TRBV6-1|TRBJ1-4
CASSELHGATNEKLFF
TGTGCCAGCAGTGAGTTGCACGGGGCAACTAATGAAAAACTGTTTTTT
>.|.|TRBV2|TRBJ2-5
CASSEGGGVSETQYF
TGTGCCAGCAGTGAAGGTGGCGGGGTTTCGGAGACCCAGTACTTC
>TRBD1|.|TRBV5-1|TRBJ2-3
CASGKTGGLTDTQYF
TGCGCCAGCGGGAAAACAGGGGGACTCACAGATACGCAGTATTTT
>.|.|TRBV30|TRBJ1-1
CAWSRGGMNTEAFF
TGTGCCTGGAGTCGAGGGGGAATGAACACTGAAGCTTTCTTT
>TRBD2|.|TRBV9|TRBJ2-5
CASSAGLDPAIKETQYF
TGTGCCAGCAGCGCCGGACTAGATCCCGCAATAAAAGAGACCCAGTACTTC
>.|.|TRBV2|TRBJ1-1
CASSAGSRMNTEAFF
TGTGCCAGCAGTGCGGGGAGCAGAATGAACACTGAAGCTTTCTTT
>TRBD1|.|TRBV5-1|TRBJ1-3
CASRSGQPTSGNTIYF
TGCGCCAGCAGATCGGGACAGCCGACCTCTGGAAACACCATATATTTT
>.|few|TRBV7-2|TRBJ1-4
CASSLASRATNEKLFF
TGTGCCAGCAGCTTAGCCTCCCGGGCAACTAATGAAAAACTGTTTTTT
>.|.|TRBV7-9|TRBJ2-1
CASSLDRVVDNEQFF
TGTGCCAGCAGCTTAGACAGGGTGGTGGACAATGAGCAGTTCTTC
>TRBD1|.|TRBV2|TRBJ1-1
CASSVDRVRNTEAFF
TGTGCCAGCAGTGTAGACAGGGTACGGAACACTGAAGCTTTCTTT
>.|once|TRBV9|TRBJ1-1
CASSPRIANTEAFF
TGTGCCAGCAGCCCCCGTATAGCGAACACTGAAGCTTTCTTT
>.|.|TRBV5-4|TRBJ2-3
CASSSPGSPRTDTQYF
TGTGCCAGCAGCTCACCGGGTTCTCCACGCACAGATACGCAGTATTTT
>.|.|TRBV5-1|TRBJ1-2
CASSLEGGSRGYTF
TGCGCCAGCAGCTTGGAGGGCGGGTCCCGTGGCTACACCTTC
>.|.|TRBV10-3|TRBJ2-1
CAISESRERYNEQFF
TGTGCCATCAGTGAGTCGAGGGAACGGTACAATGAGCAGTTCTTC
>.|.|TRBV5-6|TRBJ2-1
CASSRGHQTYNEQFF
TGTGCCAGCAGTAGGGGACACCAAACCTACAATGAGCAGTTCTTC
>TRBD2|.|TRBV19|TRBJ2-5
CASRGLDQETQYF
TGTGCCAGTAGGGGACTAGATCAAGAGACCCAGTACTTC
>TRBD1|.|TRBV6-1|TRBJ2-3
CASTGTGDVDTQYF
TGTGCCAGCACCGGGACAGGGGATGTAGATACGCAGTATTTT
>TRBD2|.|TRBV9|TRBJ2-5
CASSVAPTSRGQETQYF
TGTGCCAGCAGCGTAGCCCCGACTAGCCGCGGGCAAGAGACCCAGTACTTC
>TRBD2|.|TRBV4-3|TRBJ2-7
CASSQASGRYEQYF
TGCGCCAGCAGCCAAGCTAGCGGAAGATACGAGCAGTACTTC
>.|few|TRBV4-3|TRBJ2-1
CASSQGLGGGALNEQFF
TGCGCCAGCAGCCAAGGTTTAGGGGGGGGCGCCCTCAATGAGCAGTTCTTC
>TRBD2|.|TRBV7-2|TRBJ2-1
CASSSGLAGYNEQFF
TGTGCCAGCAGCTCAGGACTAGCGGGATACAATGAGCAGTTCTTC
>.|.|TRBV28|TRBJ1-2
CASSLLSGSHYGYTF
TGTGCCAGCAGTTTATTGTCGGGTTCTCACTATGGCTACACCTTC
>.|few|TRBV4-3|TRBJ1-5
CASSWNRANQPQHF
TGCGCCAGCAGCTGGAACAGGGCAAATCAGCCCCAGCATTTT
>.|.|TRBV5-4|TRBJ2-5
CASSLGRGETQYF
TGTGCCAGCAGCTTGGGAAGGGGTGAGACCCAGTACTTC
>.|.|TRBV5-1|TRBJ2-4
CASSSDRPGDIQYF
TGCGCCAGCAGCTCCGACAGGCCCGGGGACATTCAGTACTTC
>TRBD1|.|TRBV28|TRBJ1-2
CASSLTAGTAVLNGYTF
TGTGCCAGCAGTTTAACCGCCGGGACAGCCGTACTCAATGGCTACACCTTC
>.|.|TRBV2|TRBJ2-5
CASSRRQGLVLLRTQYF
TGTGCCAGCAGTAGGAGACAGGGACTGGTCTTGCTGAGGACCCAGTACTTC
>TRBD1|.|TRBV9|TRBJ1-4
CASSAKTGVEGEKLFF
TGTGCCAGCAGCGCCAAAACAGGGGTTGAGGGTGAAAAACTGTTTTTT
>.|.|TRBV30|TRBJ1-4
CAWARGWGSNEKLFF
TGTGCCTGGGCTCGAGGGTGGGGTTCGAATGAAAAACTGTTTTTT
>TRBD1|.|TRBV18|TRBJ1-5
CASSEDRAGNQPQHF
TGTGCCAGCTCAGAGGACAGGGCTGGCAATCAGCCCCAGCATTTT
>.|.|TRBV30|TRBJ2-7
CAWGRDSSSYEQYF
TGTGCCTGGGGCCGGGACTCTAGCTCCTACGAGCAGTACTTC
>TRBD1|.|TRBV5-6|TRBJ2-7
CASSFTGTGGEQYF
TGTGCCAGCAGCTTCACCGGGACAGGGGGCGAGCAGTACTTC
>TRBD1|.|TRBV29-1|TRBJ2-7
CSVGRGPNEQYF
TGCAGCGTTGGCAGGGGGCCCAACGAGCAGTACTTC
>.|.|TRBV19|TRBJ2-6
CASSASGFSGANVLTF
TGTGCCAGTAGTGCCTCAGGATTCTCTGGGGCCAACGTCCTGACTTTC
>TRBD2|once|TRBV7-8|TRBJ2-7
CASSTRTSGRTYEQYF
TGTGCCAGCAGCACCAGGACTAGCGGGCGAACCTACGAGCAGTACTTC
>.|.|TRBV11-2|TRBJ2-5
CASTSGGPYQETQYF
TGTGCCAGCACCTCTGGGGGCCCATACCAAGAGACCCAGTACTTC
>.|.|TRBV18|TRBJ2-2
CASSPQGQLNTGELFF
TGTGCCAGCTCACCGCAAGGACAGCTAAACACCGGGGAGCTGTTTTTT
>.|once|TRBV7-2|TRBJ2-2
CASSSQNANTGELFF
TGTGCCAGCAGCTCCCAGAACGCGAACACCGGGGAGCTGTTTTTT
>.|.|TRBV30|TRBJ1-1
CAWSDRPNTEAFF
TGTGCCTGGAGTGACAGGCCGAACACTGAAGCTTTCTTT
>.|.|TRBV29-1|TRBJ1-2
CSVEVPGYGYTF
TGCAGCGTTGAAGTACCAGGGTACGGCTACACCTTC
>TRBD1|.|TRBV4-3|TRBJ1-5
CASSQEDRGNQPQHF
TGCGCCAGCAGCCAAGAGGACAGGGGCAATCAGCCCCAGCATTTT
>.|.|TRBV1|TRBJ2-3
CTSSQDRTSGATDTQYF
TGCACCAGCAGCCAGGACCGAACTAGCGGGGCGACAGATACGCAGTATTTT
>.|.|TRBV6-5|TRBJ2-7
CASSYGQPTSYEQYF
TGTGCCAGCAGTTATGGACAGCCGACGTCCTACGAGCAGTACTTC
>TRBD2|.|TRBV2|TRBJ2-1
CASSVLAGGPGEQFF
TGTGCCAGCAGTGTCTTAGCGGGGGGGCCTGGTGAGCAGTTCTTC
>.|.|TRBV27|TRBJ2-1
CASSLSVRTYNEQFF
TGTGCCAGCAGTTTATCGGTAAGGACTTACAATGAGCAGTTCTTC
>TRBD2|.|TRBV7-9|TRBJ2-7
CASSLVGGEYEQYF
TGTGCCAGCAGCTTAGTTGGGGGGGAGTACGAGCAGTACTTC
>TRBD2|once|TRBV18|TRBJ2-1
CASSPVAGGHSYNEQFF
TGTGCCAGCTCACCAGTAGCGGGGGGACACTCCTACAATGAGCAGTTCTTC
>.|.|TRBV4-3|TRBJ1-1
CASSQDARRGEAFF
TGCGCCAGCAGCCAAGACGCCCGGAGGGGTGAAGCTTTCTTT